Following are 22 T cell receptor beta chains from one sample sequenced in a study of blood T cell repertoires in COVID-19. The data were produced by immunoSEQ multiplex PCR, yet TCRdb's version contains in-frame clones alone and is incomplete. This repertoire shows roughly 340,000 clones, about 93% found once; its top ten account for more than 3%. Sequenced sample: peripheral blood. The source is a woman in her late teens or twenties who had recovered from COVID-19.

This chain joins TRBV5-1 and TRBJ2-1, with 13 bases that match TRBD2. Trimming removed 0 bases from V and 3 bases from J; junction bases left unmatched: 6. The CDR3 runs 18 residues. Germline-derived CDR1 and CDR2 are SGHRS and YFSETQ. The CDR3: CASSLGLAGGVGYNEQFF. CDR3 bases: TGCGCCAGCAGCTTGGGACTAGCGGGAGGCGTGGGCTACAATGAGCAGTTCTTC.

This chain uses TRBV6-4 with TRBJ2-1; 9 bases agree with TRBD2. The CDR3 loop spans 16 amino acids. J gave up 6 bases and V 0 bases, and 6 bases lay outside the gene matches. Germline V lookup: CDR1 MRHNA, CDR2 SNTAGT. The CDR3 DNA reads TGTGCCAGCAGTGACTCGATGGGTAGCGGGAGCAATGAGCAGTTCTTC. This codes for CASSDSMGSGSNEQFF.

The gene calls are TRBV11-3 and TRBJ2-2; 11 nucleotides line up with TRBD2. The V and J ends lost 2 bases and 1 base, in that order; junction bases with no gene match: 0. The CDR3 is made up of 16 amino acids. Per germline, CDR1 SGHNT and CDR2 YENEEA. CDR3 in amino acids: CASSLTSGGNTGELFF. The CDR3 coding sequence is TGTGCCAGCAGCTTAACTAGCGGGGGGAACACCGGGGAGCTGTTTTTT. The variable domain in full, with the rest retrieved from reference TRBV11-3 and TRBJ2-2, is EAGVVQSPRYKIIEKKQPVAFWCNPISGHNTLYWYLQNLGQGPELLIRYENEEAVDDSQLPKDRFSAERLKGVDSTLKIQPAELGDSAVYLCASSLTSGGNTGELFFGEGSRLTVL.

The chain joins TRBV9 to TRBJ2-1; TRBD2 might be the D (5 bases). There are 13 residues in the CDR3. V was trimmed by 5 bases and J by 3 bases, leaving 9 bases between them. Germline lookup yields CDR1 SGDLS and CDR2 YYNGEE. In nucleotides, the CDR3 is TGTGCCAGCAGTGAGAGGGACTACAATGAGCAGTTCTTC. Residues: CASSERDYNEQFF.

The genes are TRBV16 and TRBJ1-2; D gene ambiguous. Germline CDR1 and CDR2: KGHSY and FQNENV. V gave up 4 bases and J gave up 6 bases, with 24 bases separating them. The CDR3 consists of 17 residues. CDR3 residues: CASSPTTGRALNDGYTF. CDR3 nucleotides: TGTGCCAGCAGCCCGACGACTGGGAGAGCCTTAAACGATGGCTACACCTTC.

The V and J genes are TRBV6-5 and TRBJ2-4; 8 bases match TRBD1. Germline CDR1 is MNHEY and CDR2 is SVGAGI. J gave up 1 base and V 9 bases, and 5 bases lay outside the gene matches. The CDR3 totals 14 residues. The CDR3 spells CASQGARAKNIQYF. CDR3 coding DNA: TGTGCCAGTCAGGGGGCTCGGGCCAAAAACATTCAGTACTTC.

This chain joins TRBV9 and TRBJ2-5; a possible D gene is TRBD1 (6 bases). V lost 0 bases and J 8 bases, leaving 14 bases between the germline ends. The length of the CDR3 is 14 residues. Germline V lookup: CDR1 SGDLS, CDR2 YYNGEE. CDR3 in DNA: TGTGCCAGCAGCGTAGTGGTGGGGGCCGAAACCCAGTACTTC. This gives the protein CASSVVVGAETQYF.

The chain is built from TRBV3-1 (or the pseudogene TRBV3-2) and TRBJ2-1, with TRBD2 identical over 7 bases. With V trimmed by 4 bases and J by 7 bases, 13 bases remained unmatched. Germline V gene lookup returns CDR1 LGHDT and CDR2 YNNKEL (reference sequence). CDR3 size: 16 residues. The CDR3 nucleotides read TGTGCCAGCAGCCCGAGCGGGAACCCCTCGAGGAATGAGCAGTTCTTC. Translating it yields CASSPSGNPSRNEQFF.

The V and J genes are TRBV24-1 and TRBJ2-5, with 10 bases fitting TRBD1. After removal of 4 bases from V and 4 bases from J, the junction contained 8 bases not matched to a gene. The germline V gene encodes CDR1 KGHDR and CDR2 SFDVKD. There are 16 residues in the CDR3. The CDR3 nucleotides read TGTGCCACCAGTGACCCGTCGGGACAGGGGTTAGAGACCCAGTACTTC. It encodes CATSDPSGQGLETQYF.

CDR3 sequence (DNA): TGTGCCAGCAGCTTAGAGAATGGGGGGAGGAACCAGCATTTT. Its protein is CASSLENGGRNQHF. V is TRBV7-2 and J is TRBJ1-5; possibly TRBD1 for D (5 bases). The CDR3 sequence is 14 residues long. Germline V gene data show CDR1 as SGHTA and CDR2 as FQGNSA. Trimming took off 1 base at V and 12 bases at J, with 16 bases between the two ends.

In its sample, this clone was seen a few times. Germline and junction disagree at one end, which may indicate a read error. The rearrangement uses TRBV12-3 or TRBV12-4 and TRBJ1-5, with 8 positions matching TRBD1. The CDR3 has 13 amino acids. As DNA, the CDR3 is TGTGCCAGCAGTTTGACAGGGGCTCAGTCCCAGCATTTT. As protein: CASSLTGAQSQHF.

V gene TRBV6-5 combines with J gene TRBJ2-1, with D maybe TRBD1 (6 bases). This CDR3 has 12 amino acids. Trimming took 6 bases from V and 14 from J, leaving 17 bases between them. CDR1 MNHEY and CDR2 SVGAGI come from the germline V gene. Here the CDR3 reads CASRDTGNREFF. DNA for the CDR3: TGTGCCAGCAGGGATACAGGGAATAGGGAGTTCTTC.

The chain employs TRBV11-3 and TRBJ2-5; D perhaps matches TRBD1 (6 bases). Germline V gene data show CDR1 as SGHNT and CDR2 as YENEEA. The ends were cut back, 4 bases at V and 0 bases at J, with 18 bases in the middle. The CDR3 is 17 amino acids. The CDR3 loop reads CASSSRWDNEYQETQYF. The CDR3 coding sequence is TGTGCCAGCAGCTCCCGCTGGGACAACGAGTACCAAGAGACCCAGTACTTC. The whole variable domain, remainder taken from reference TRBV11-3 and TRBJ2-5, is EAGVVQSPRYKIIEKKQPVAFWCNPISGHNTLYWYLQNLGQGPELLIRYENEEAVDDSQLPKDRFSAERLKGVDSTLKIQPAELGDSAVYLCASSSRWDNEYQETQYFGPGTRLLVL.

This clone was seen a single time. A read error may produce the germline difference seen at one junction end. The CDR3 protein is CASSASRNTIYF. DNA of the CDR3: TGTGCCAGCAGCGCCTCTAGAAACACCATATATTTT. This rearrangement joins TRBV5-6 to TRBJ1-3; D uncertain. CDR1 is SGHDT and CDR2 is YYEEEE in the germline V gene. This CDR3 region has 12 residues.

This clone was recorded once. The rearrangement joins TRBV19 to TRBJ1-1; D call uncertain. This CDR3 region has 14 residues. In germline, CDR1 is LNHDA, CDR2 SQIVND (reference sequence). The V gene lost 1 base and the J gene lost 1 base, with 7 bases spanning the gap. The CDR3 sequence: CASSIGTQNTEAFF. CDR3 sequence (DNA): TGTGCCAGTAGTATAGGTACACAGAACACTGAAGCTTTCTTT.

V gene TRBV19 combines with J gene TRBJ1-4, with a weak D call TRBD1 (6 bases). CDR1 is LNHDA and CDR2 is SQIVND in the germline V gene (reference sequence). The CDR3 totals 15 residues. V gave up 4 bases and J gave up 1 base, with 10 bases separating them. Here the CDR3 reads CASSNYRVTNEKLFF. Here the CDR3 DNA reads TGTGCCAGTAGTAATTACAGGGTAACTAATGAAAAACTGTTTTTT. The full variable domain, in which reference TRBV19 and TRBJ1-4 provide the parts outside the CDR3, is DGGITQSPKYLFRKEGQNVTLSCEQNLNHDAMYWYRQDPGQGLRLIYYSQIVNDFQKGDIAEGYSVSREKKESFPLTVTSAQKNPTAFYLCASSNYRVTNEKLFFGSGTQLSVL.

The V call is TRBV30, the J call TRBJ1-2; TRBD1 agrees at 8 bases. This CDR3 is built from 13 residues. Germline V gene lookup returns CDR1 GTSNPN and CDR2 SVGIG (reference sequence). V was pared by 6 bases and J by 4 bases, with 7 bases of the junction left unmatched. The CDR3 nucleotides are TGTGCCTGCAACAGGGACAGGACCTATGGCTACACCTTC. Its translation: CACNRDRTYGYTF.

The chain combines TRBV4-1 with TRBJ2-3; the match to TRBD1 covers 10 bases. The junction had 9 bases not matched to a gene; V was cut back by 1 base and J by 5 bases. Germline V gene data show CDR1 as MGHRA and CDR2 as YSYEKL. The CDR3 is 17 amino acids. CDR3 sequence: CASSQAGTGVKKDTQYF. DNA of the CDR3: TGCGCCAGCAGCCAAGCCGGGACAGGGGTCAAGAAAGATACGCAGTATTTT.

Turning to this clone: Distinct nucleotide sequences in the sample also encode this CDR3. The chain has TRBV27 and TRBJ1-4, with D uncertain. V gave up 2 bases and J gave up 0 bases, with 7 bases separating them. In germline, CDR1 is MNHEY, CDR2 SMNVEV (reference sequence). The CDR3 is 15 amino acids. The chain's CDR3 is CASSLSVATNEKLFF. The DNA of the CDR3 is TGTGCCAGCAGTTTAAGCGTAGCAACTAATGAAAAACTGTTTTTT.

The rearrangement joins TRBV14 to TRBJ2-5; perhaps TRBD2 as D (6 bases). The V gene's germline CDR1 is SGHDN and CDR2 FVKESK. There are 16 residues in the CDR3. Trimming took off 3 bases at V and 2 bases at J, with 16 bases between the two ends. The CDR3 nucleotides read TGTGCCAGCAGCCAGTCGACTAGTTGGGCGCAAGAGACCCAGTACTTC. This translates into CASSQSTSWAQETQYF.

The chain carries TRBV9 and TRBJ2-1; D unclear. The CDR3 is 15 amino acids. Germline assignment: CDR1 SGDLS and CDR2 YYNGEE. The V end lost 1 base, the J end lost 7 bases, and 15 bases lay between the germline ends. The CDR3 bases are TGTGCCAGCAGCGTATTCGACTCCCTCTCAAATGAGCAGTTCTTC. This encodes CASSVFDSLSNEQFF.

This clone was counted once. The V and J genes are TRBV5-1 and TRBJ1-2; D unresolved. Germline-derived CDR1 and CDR2 are SGHRS and YFSETQ. Trimming stripped 3 bases from V and 1 base from J, with 13 bases between. The CDR3 extends over 15 amino acids. In DNA, the CDR3 is TGCGCCAGCAGCTCCACTTACCGGGGTAACTATGGCTACACCTTC. This gives the protein CASSSTYRGNYGYTF.